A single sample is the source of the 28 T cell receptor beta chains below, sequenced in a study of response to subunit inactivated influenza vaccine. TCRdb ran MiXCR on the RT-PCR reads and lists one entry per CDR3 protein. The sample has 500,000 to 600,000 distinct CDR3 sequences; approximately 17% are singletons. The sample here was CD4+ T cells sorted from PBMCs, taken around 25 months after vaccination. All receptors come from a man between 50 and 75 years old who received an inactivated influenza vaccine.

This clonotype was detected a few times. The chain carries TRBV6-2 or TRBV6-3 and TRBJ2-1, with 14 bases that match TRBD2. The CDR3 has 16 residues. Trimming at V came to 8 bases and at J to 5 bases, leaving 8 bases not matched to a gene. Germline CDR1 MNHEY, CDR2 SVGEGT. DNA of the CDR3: TGTGCCAGCCTAAGACTAGCGGGGGGGAAGAACAATGAGCAGTTCTTC. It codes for CASLRLAGGKNNEQFF.

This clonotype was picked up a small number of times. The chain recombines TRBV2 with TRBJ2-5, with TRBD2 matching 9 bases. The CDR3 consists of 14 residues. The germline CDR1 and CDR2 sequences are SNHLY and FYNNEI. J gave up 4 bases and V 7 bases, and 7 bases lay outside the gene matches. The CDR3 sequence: CASNLAGNGETQYF. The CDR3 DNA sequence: TGTGCCAGCAACCTAGCGGGGAACGGAGAGACCCAGTACTTC.

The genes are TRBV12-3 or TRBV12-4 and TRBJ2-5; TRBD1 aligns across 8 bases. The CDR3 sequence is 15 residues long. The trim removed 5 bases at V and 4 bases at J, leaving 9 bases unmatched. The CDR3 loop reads CASSNRQGMRETQYF. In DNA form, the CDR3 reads TGTGCCAGCAGTAACCGACAGGGGATGAGAGAGACCCAGTACTTC.

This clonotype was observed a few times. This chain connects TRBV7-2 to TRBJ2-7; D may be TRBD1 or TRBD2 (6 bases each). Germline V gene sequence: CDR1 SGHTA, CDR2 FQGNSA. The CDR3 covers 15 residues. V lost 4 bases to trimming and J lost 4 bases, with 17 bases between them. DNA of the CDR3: TGTGCCAGCAGCTGGGGGGCTGGTAGACTTTACGAGCAGTACTTC. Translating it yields CASSWGAGRLYEQYF.

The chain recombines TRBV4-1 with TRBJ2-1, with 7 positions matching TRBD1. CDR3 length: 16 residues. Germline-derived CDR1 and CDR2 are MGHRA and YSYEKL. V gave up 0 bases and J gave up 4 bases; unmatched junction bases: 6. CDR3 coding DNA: TGCGCCAGCAGCCAAGATGAGACAGGGAGTTACAATGAGCAGTTCTTC. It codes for CASSQDETGSYNEQFF.

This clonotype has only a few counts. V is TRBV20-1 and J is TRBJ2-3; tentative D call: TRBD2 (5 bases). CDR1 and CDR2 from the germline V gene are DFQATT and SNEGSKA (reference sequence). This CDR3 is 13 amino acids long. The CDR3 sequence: CSPREPGTDTQYF. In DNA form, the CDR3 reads TGCAGCCCTCGGGAACCCGGCACAGATACGCAGTATTTT.

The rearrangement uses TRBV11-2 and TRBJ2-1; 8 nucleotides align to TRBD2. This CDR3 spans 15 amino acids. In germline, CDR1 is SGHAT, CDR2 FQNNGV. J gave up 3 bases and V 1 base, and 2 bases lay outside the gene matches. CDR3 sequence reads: CASSLVLADYNEQFF. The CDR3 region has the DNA TGTGCCAGCAGCTTAGTACTAGCGGACTACAATGAGCAGTTCTTC.

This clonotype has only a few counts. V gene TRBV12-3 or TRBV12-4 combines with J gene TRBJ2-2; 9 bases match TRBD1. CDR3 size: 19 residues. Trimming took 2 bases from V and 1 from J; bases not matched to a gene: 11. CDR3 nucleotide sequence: TGTGCCAGCAGTTTACCCGGGTCGGGGACAGGGAAGAACACCGGGGAGCTGTTTTTT. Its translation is CASSLPGSGTGKNTGELFF.

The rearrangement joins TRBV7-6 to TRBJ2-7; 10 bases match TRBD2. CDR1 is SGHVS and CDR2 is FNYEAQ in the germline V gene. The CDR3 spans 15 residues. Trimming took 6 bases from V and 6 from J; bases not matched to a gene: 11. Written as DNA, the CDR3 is TGTGCCAGCAGTTCTACTAGCGGGGTATTGCGCGAGCAGTACTTC. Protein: CASSSTSGVLREQYF.

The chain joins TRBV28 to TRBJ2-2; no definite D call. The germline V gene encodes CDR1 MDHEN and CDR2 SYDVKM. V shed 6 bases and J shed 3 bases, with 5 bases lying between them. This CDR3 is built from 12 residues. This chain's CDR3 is CASRKYTGELFF. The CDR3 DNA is TGTGCCAGCAGGAAGTACACCGGGGAGCTGTTTTTT. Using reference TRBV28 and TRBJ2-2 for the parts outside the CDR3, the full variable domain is DVKVTQSSRYLVKRTGEKVFLECVQDMDHENMFWYRQDPGLGLRLIYFSYDVKMKEKGDIPEGYSVSREKKERFSLILESASTNQTSMYLCASRKYTGELFFGEGSRLTVL.

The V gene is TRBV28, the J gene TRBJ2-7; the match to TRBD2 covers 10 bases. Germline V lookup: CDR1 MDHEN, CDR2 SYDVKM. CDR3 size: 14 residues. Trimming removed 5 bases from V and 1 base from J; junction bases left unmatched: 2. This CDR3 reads CASSGSGRSYEQYF. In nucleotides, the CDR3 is TGTGCCAGCAGTGGTAGCGGGAGGTCCTACGAGCAGTACTTC.

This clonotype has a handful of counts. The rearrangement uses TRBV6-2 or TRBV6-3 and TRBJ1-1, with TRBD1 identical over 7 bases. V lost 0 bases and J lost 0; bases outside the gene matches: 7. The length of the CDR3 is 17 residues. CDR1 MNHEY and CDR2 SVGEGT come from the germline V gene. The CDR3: CASSYSSRGRVNTEAFF. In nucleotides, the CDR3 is TGTGCCAGCAGTTACTCGTCTAGGGGGCGCGTGAACACTGAAGCTTTCTTT.

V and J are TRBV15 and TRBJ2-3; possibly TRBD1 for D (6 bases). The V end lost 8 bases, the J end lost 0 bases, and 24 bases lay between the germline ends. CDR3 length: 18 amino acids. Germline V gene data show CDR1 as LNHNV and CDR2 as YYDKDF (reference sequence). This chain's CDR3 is CATLLMSRGYPSTDTQYF. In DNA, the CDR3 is TGTGCCACCCTCTTAATGAGCAGGGGTTATCCTAGCACAGATACGCAGTATTTT.

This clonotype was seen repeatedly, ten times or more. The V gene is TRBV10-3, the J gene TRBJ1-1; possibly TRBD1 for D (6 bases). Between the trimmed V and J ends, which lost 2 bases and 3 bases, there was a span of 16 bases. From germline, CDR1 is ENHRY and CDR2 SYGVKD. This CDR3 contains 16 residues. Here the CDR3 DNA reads TGTGCCATCAGTGAGACGCACGGGGGCTGGGACACTGAAGCTTTCTTT. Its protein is CAISETHGGWDTEAFF.

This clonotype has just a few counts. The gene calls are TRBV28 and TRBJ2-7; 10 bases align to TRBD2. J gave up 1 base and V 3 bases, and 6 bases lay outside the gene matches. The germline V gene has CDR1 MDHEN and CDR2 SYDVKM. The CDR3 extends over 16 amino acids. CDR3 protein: CASSFLAGAASYEQYF. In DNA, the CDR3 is TGTGCCAGCAGTTTCCTAGCGGGGGCCGCATCCTACGAGCAGTACTTC.

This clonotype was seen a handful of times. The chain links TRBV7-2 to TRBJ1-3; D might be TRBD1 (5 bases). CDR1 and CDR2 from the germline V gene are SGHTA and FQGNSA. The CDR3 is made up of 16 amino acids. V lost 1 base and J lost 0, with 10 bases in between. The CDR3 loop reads CASSLVSRVSGNTIYF. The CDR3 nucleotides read TGTGCCAGCAGCTTAGTGAGCAGGGTCTCTGGAAACACCATATATTTT.

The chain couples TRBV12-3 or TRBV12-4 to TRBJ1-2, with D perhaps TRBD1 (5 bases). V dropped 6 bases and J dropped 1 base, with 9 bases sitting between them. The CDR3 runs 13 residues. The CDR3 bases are TGTGCCAGCAGACGGGGGATTAACTATGGCTACACCTTC. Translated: CASRRGINYGYTF.

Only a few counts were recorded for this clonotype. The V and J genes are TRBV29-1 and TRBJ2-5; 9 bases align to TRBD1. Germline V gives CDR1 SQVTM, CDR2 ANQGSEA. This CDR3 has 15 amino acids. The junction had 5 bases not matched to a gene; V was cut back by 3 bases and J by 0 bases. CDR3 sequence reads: CSVDGDRGYQETQYF. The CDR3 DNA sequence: TGCAGCGTTGATGGCGACAGGGGGTACCAAGAGACCCAGTACTTC.

The CDR3 DNA reads TGCAGTGGCCCTCTACGAGACAGGTTAAACATTCAGTACTTC. It specifies CSGPLRDRLNIQYF. The chain carries TRBV20-1 and TRBJ2-4; tentative D call: TRBD1 (6 bases). The germline V and J ends were trimmed by 7 bases and 6 bases, with 19 bases remaining between them. Germline CDR1 DFQATT, CDR2 SNEGSKA (reference sequence). The CDR3 runs 14 residues.

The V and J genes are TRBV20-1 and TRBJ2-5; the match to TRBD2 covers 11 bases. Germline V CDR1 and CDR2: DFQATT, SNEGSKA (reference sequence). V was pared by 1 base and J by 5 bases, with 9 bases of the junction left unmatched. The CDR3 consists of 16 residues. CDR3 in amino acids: CSARGLAGRGSETQYF. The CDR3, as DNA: TGCAGTGCTAGAGGACTAGCGGGGCGAGGGTCGGAGACCCAGTACTTC.

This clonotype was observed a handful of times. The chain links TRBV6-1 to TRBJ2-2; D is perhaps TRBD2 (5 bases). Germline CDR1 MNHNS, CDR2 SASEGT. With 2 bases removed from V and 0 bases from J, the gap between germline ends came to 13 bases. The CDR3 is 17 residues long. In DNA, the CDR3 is TGTGCCAGCAGTGAATTTCTTAACGGGGCGAACACCGGGGAGCTGTTTTTT. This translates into CASSEFLNGANTGELFF.

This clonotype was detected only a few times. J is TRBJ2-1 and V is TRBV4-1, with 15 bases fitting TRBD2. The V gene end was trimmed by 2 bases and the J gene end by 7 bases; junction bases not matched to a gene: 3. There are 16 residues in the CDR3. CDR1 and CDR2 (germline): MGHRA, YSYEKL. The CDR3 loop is CASSQPGTSGRNEQFF. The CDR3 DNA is TGCGCCAGCAGCCAACCTGGGACTAGCGGGAGGAATGAGCAGTTCTTC.

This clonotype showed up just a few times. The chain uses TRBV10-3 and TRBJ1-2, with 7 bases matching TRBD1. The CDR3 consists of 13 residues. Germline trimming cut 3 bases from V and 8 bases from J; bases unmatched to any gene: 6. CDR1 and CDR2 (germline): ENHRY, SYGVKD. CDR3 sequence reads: CAISEGGHSGYTF. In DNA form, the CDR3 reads TGTGCCATCAGTGAAGGGGGCCACTCGGGCTACACCTTC.

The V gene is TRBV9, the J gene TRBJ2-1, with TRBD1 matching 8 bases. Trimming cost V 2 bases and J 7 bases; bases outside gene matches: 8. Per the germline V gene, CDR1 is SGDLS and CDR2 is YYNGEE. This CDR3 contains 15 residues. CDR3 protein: CASSVGQGGGNEQFF. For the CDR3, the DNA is TGTGCCAGCAGCGTCGGACAGGGCGGAGGGAATGAGCAGTTCTTC.

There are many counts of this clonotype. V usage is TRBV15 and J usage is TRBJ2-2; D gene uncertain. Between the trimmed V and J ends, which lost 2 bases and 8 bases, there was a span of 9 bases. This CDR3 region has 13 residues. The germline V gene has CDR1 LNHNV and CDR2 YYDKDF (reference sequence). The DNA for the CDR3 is TGTGCCACCAGCAGACCCACTAAAGGGGAGCTGTTTTTT. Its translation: CATSRPTKGELFF.

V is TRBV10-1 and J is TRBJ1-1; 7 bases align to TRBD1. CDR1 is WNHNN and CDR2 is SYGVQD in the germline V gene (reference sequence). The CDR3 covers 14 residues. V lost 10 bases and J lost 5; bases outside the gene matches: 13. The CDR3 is CAKDPGQNGTEAFF. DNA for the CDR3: TGCGCCAAAGATCCGGGACAGAATGGAACTGAAGCTTTCTTT.

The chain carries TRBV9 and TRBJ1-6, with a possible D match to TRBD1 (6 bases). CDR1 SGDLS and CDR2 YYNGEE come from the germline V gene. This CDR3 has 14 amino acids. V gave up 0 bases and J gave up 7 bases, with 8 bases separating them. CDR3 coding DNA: TGTGCCAGCAGCGTAGCAGGGGCGAATTCACCCCTCCACTTT. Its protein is CASSVAGANSPLHF.

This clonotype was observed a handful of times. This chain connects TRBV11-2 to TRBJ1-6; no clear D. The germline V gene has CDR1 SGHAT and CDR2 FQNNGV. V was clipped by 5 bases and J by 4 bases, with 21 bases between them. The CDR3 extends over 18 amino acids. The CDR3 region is CASSNKNIRQLYNSPLHF. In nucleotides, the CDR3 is TGTGCCAGCAGCAACAAAAACATTCGGCAGCTATATAATTCACCCCTCCACTTT.